This T cell receptor (beta chain) stems from a study of control samples from healthy donors and cancer patients. Trimming took off 5 bases at V and 1 base at J, with 11 bases between the two ends. The CDR3 loop spans 13 amino acids. Germline V gives CDR1 SQVTM, CDR2 ANQGSEA. The data were produced by immunoSEQ multiplex PCR, yet TCRdb's version contains in-frame clones alone and is incomplete. Of approximately 83,000 clones listed, 85% to 95% are singletons. V and J are TRBV29-1 and TRBJ1-1; D remains ambiguous. The sequence was obtained from a woman aged 25-40 years in good health. Material for sequencing was blood. The CDR3 loop is CSVMEGPNTEAFF. CDR3 bases: TGCAGCGTTATGGAGGGCCCGAACACTGAAGCTTTCTTT.